The rows below give T cell receptor beta chains drawn from one sample of a study of regulatory T cells in long-lasting Graves disease. Using its own MiXCR run on the multiplex PCR reads, TCRdb lists one record per CDR3 protein. Found here are 300,000 to 400,000 distinct CDR3 sequences, roughly a fifth of them singletons; the top ten hold 29%. This material consisted of peripheral blood mononuclear cells (PBMCs), taken when the disease was refractory, from a patient treated with antithyroid drugs. These receptors all stem from a female donor with Graves disease. The CDR3 runs from the conserved cysteine through the conserved F or W. D genes are given only for firm matches. Expanded clones are given a class, and other clones once, few, many or no size at all.

v_gene	abundance	j_gene	d_gene	CDR3nt	CDR3aa
TRBV20-1	.	TRBJ2-1	.	TGCAGTGCTGGACTCCCCCTTGAGCAGTTCTTC	CSAGLPLEQFF
TRBV4-3	.	TRBJ2-5	TRBD1	TGCGCCAGCAGCCAAGCCACAGGCAGGGGGCGAGAGACCCAGTACTTC	CASSQATGRGRETQYF
TRBV9	.	TRBJ1-2	TRBD1	TGTGCCAGCAGCCCCGAGGGACAGGGCTACTATGGCTACACCTTC	CASSPEGQGYYGYTF
TRBV6-1	few	TRBJ2-6	.	TGTGCCAGCAGACAACAATCGCTTAGGGGTCCCGGGGCCAACGTCCTGACTTTC	CASRQQSLRGPGANVLTF
TRBV9	.	TRBJ2-7	.	TGTGCCAGCAGCGGAACTAGCATGACCGACGAGCAGTACTTC	CASSGTSMTDEQYF
TRBV27	few	TRBJ2-7	TRBD2	TGTGCCAGCAGTTTATCGTCTAGCGGGTATTACGAGCAGTACTTC	CASSLSSSGYYEQYF
TRBV7-2	few	TRBJ1-5	.	TGTGCCAGCAGCTTGATACAGGCGGATGGGCAGCCCCAGCATTTT	CASSLIQADGQPQHF
TRBV9	few	TRBJ1-3	.	TGTGCCAGCAGCGCCACCGGGACGGAACACTCTGGAAACACCATATATTTT	CASSATGTEHSGNTIYF
TRBV7-2	many	TRBJ2-7	TRBD1	TGTGCCAGCAGCTTAGACAGGGGCATGACCTACGAGCAGTACTTC	CASSLDRGMTYEQYF
TRBV6-1	many	TRBJ1-2	.	TGTGCCAGCAGTGAATCCACCTATGGCTACACCTTC	CASSESTYGYTF
TRBV28	many	TRBJ2-7	.	TGTGCCAGCAGTCTACCGGTGGGTAGCTCCTACGAGCAGTACTTC	CASSLPVGSSYEQYF
TRBV2	many	TRBJ1-5	.	TGTGCCAGCAAGACCGCCAATCAGCCCCAGCATTTT	CASKTANQPQHF
TRBV10-3	.	TRBJ1-2	.	TGTGCCATCAGGATCCAGGGAGCTAACTATGGCTACACCTTC	CAIRIQGANYGYTF
TRBV20-1	.	TRBJ1-6	TRBD1	TGCAGTGCTAGAAACCCCGGACAGGGTAATTCACCCCTCCACTTT	CSARNPGQGNSPLHF
TRBV7-2	.	TRBJ1-5	.	TGTGTCAGCAGCTTAGGACAGTACAGCAATCAGCCCCAGCATTTT	CVSSLGQYSNQPQHF
TRBV11-2	many	TRBJ2-7	TRBD1	TGTGCCAGCAGCTTAGGCCCGGGACAGGGGTCAACCTACGAGCAGTACTTC	CASSLGPGQGSTYEQYF
TRBV27	.	TRBJ2-5	TRBD2	TGTGCCAGCTCCCGGACTAGCGGGACACAAGAGACCCAGTACTTC	CASSRTSGTQETQYF
TRBV12-3/TRBV12-4	many	TRBJ1-1	TRBD1	TGTGCCAGCACCCTGGACAGGGCGAGTCGAGCTTTCTTT	CASTLDRASRAFF
TRBV3-1	.	TRBJ2-5	.	TGTGCCAGCAGCCAAGACGCGGGACGGGAGACCCAGTGCTTC	CASSQDAGRETQCF
TRBV20-1	few	TRBJ1-1	.	TGCAGTTTCGGACACATGAACACTGAAGCTTTCTTT	CSFGHMNTEAFF
TRBV20-1	many	TRBJ1-2	.	TGCAGTGCTAGAGATAAGGTCGGCTATGGCTACACCTTC	CSARDKVGYGYTF
TRBV6-4	.	TRBJ1-3	.	TGTGCCGGAGGAATAGCCCCCTCTGGAAACACCATATATTTT	CAGGIAPSGNTIYF
TRBV4-1	.	TRBJ1-5	.	TGCGCCAGCAGCCAAGAAAGACACAGGGGCAATCAGCCCCAGCATTTT	CASSQERHRGNQPQHF
TRBV7-9	.	TRBJ1-6	.	TGTGCCAGCAGCTTAGCAGGGTCTCATTCACCCCTCCACTTT	CASSLAGSHSPLHF
TRBV19	.	TRBJ1-2	.	TGTGCCAGTAGTATTTTTGGGGACTCTAACTATGGCTACACCTTC	CASSIFGDSNYGYTF
TRBV19	few	TRBJ1-2	.	TGTGCCAGTAGTATAGATCAGGACGGATTAGGTGGCTACACCTTC	CASSIDQDGLGGYTF
TRBV19	.	TRBJ1-1	.	TGTGCCAGTAGTATAGAGGTGGTCACTGAAGCTTTCTTT	CASSIEVVTEAFF
TRBV25-1	few	TRBJ1-2	.	TGTGCCAGCAGTCAAATACAGGGTGGCTACACCTTC	CASSQIQGGYTF
TRBV2	many	TRBJ2-2	TRBD2	TGTGCCAGCGTGACTAGCGGGGGGAGCACCGGGGAGCTGTTTTTT	CASVTSGGSTGELFF
TRBV18	.	TRBJ2-7	TRBD2	TGTGCCAGCTCACCACTCCGGGAGGAATACGAGCAGTACTTC	CASSPLREEYEQYF
TRBV2	many	TRBJ1-2	TRBD1	TGTGCCAGCAGCCCGACAGGGATAGGCTACACCTTC	CASSPTGIGYTF
TRBV6-1	many	TRBJ1-5	.	TGTGCCAGCAGGCCGACGGTTGATAGCAATCAGCCCCAGCATTTT	CASRPTVDSNQPQHF
TRBV11-2	many	TRBJ2-7	.	TGTGCCAGCAGCCTGACAGGCTACGAGCAGTACTTC	CASSLTGYEQYF
TRBV6-1	many	TRBJ2-5	.	TGTGCCAGCGGCTCGGGGGGCACCCAGTACTTC	CASGSGGTQYF
TRBV18	few	TRBJ1-3	.	TGTGCCAGCTCATCGGACGCAGGAAACACCATATATTTT	CASSSDAGNTIYF
TRBV7-9	.	TRBJ1-1	.	TGTGCCAGCAGCGTAACAGGGATTGGCACTGAAGCTTTCTTT	CASSVTGIGTEAFF
TRBV24-1	many	TRBJ1-5	.	TGTGCCACCAGTGATTTTGGGTCTAATCAGCCCCAGCATTTT	CATSDFGSNQPQHF
TRBV12-3/TRBV12-4	many	TRBJ1-1	.	TGTGCCAGCACCTATGGAGGGTTGAACACTGAAGCTTTCTTT	CASTYGGLNTEAFF
TRBV9	few	TRBJ2-5	.	TGTGCCAGCATCCTAGAGGAAAACCCCCTCAAAAGAGAGACCCAGTACTTC	CASILEENPLKRETQYF
TRBV7-2	many	TRBJ1-5	.	TGTGCCAGCAGCTTAACGCGCGACAGCAATCAGCCCCAGCATTTT	CASSLTRDSNQPQHF
TRBV29-1	few	TRBJ1-1	.	TGCAGCGGTATTGAGAACACTGAAGCTTTCTTT	CSGIENTEAFF
TRBV10-3	.	TRBJ2-7	.	TGTGCCATCAGGGGGCGGGATACCTACGAGCAGTACTTC	CAIRGRDTYEQYF
TRBV5-8	few	TRBJ1-6	.	TGTGCCAGCAGGCCATCGATGGGTTCACCCCTCCACTTT	CASRPSMGSPLHF
TRBV6-2/TRBV6-3	.	TRBJ1-3	.	TGTGCCAGCCTCAGGTCGACCTCTGGAAACACCATATATTTT	CASLRSTSGNTIYF